This T cell receptor beta chain is drawn from a study of monozygotic twins with inflammatory bowel disease. Points from the study as a whole: Some repertoire variability may stem from patients' differing immunosuppressive treatments. Relative to healthy twins, IBD patients had fewer clonotypes in common with others, a gap that was especially apparent with disease activity. For IBD, no single strong associated signal or clonotype was supported.

The UMIs contained a 6-nucleotide sample barcode. They were added by template switching during cDNA synthesis. TCRdb reanalyzed the 5' RACE reads, giving one entry per CDR3 protein sequence and no DNA. The sample has around 410,000 distinct CDR3 sequences. As concerns this clonotype: Antigen: not known.

The CDR3 covers 14 residues. The germline gives CDR1 ENHRY, CDR2 SYGVKD. The sequence came from a human donor with ulcerative colitis or Crohn's disease, or a healthy co-twin of an affected twin (not recorded which). This chain links TRBV10-3 with TRBJ2-7; TCRdb gives TRBD1 as the D gene, but with no DNA this cannot be confirmed. The specimen was blood. This CDR3 is CAISEPRTVYEQYF.